This passage covers 13 T cell receptor beta chains from one sample sequenced in a study of naive and memory T cell subsets. The library had UMIs added by 3' ligation of an oligonucleotide to TCR cDNA. The SP2 primer and nested alpha and beta constant region primers amplified ligated cDNA in four rounds. TCRdb analysed the 5' RACE reads with MiXCR anew, one entry per CDR3 protein. The sample has more than 50,000 distinct CDR3 sequences, 6.5% to 9% seen once; the top ten hold about 19%. These receptors came from a female donor in good health.

This clonotype was seen repeatedly, ten times or more. Sequence at one end of the junction differs from germline and may be a read error. The genes are TRBV6-1 and TRBJ1-1; D unclear. Germline V CDR1 and CDR2: MNHNS, SASEGT. The CDR3 totals 13 residues. The CDR3 protein is CASREAVNTEAFF. CDR3 bases: TGTGCCAGCAGGGAAGCCGTGAACACTGAAGCTTTCTTT.

This clonotype has a count of ten or more. This chain links TRBV12-3 or TRBV12-4 with TRBJ1-6, with 8 positions matching TRBD1. V lost 10 bases to trimming and J lost 11 bases; unmatched junction nucleotides: 19. The CDR3 is 16 amino acids. The CDR3, as DNA: TGTGCCACCAACGGGCGGGGACAGGCTCGCAGTCCACCCCTCCACTTT. It codes for CATNGRGQARSPPLHF.

This clonotype has at least ten counts. The chain couples TRBV28 to TRBJ2-1; D is perhaps TRBD1 (5 bases). V was pared by 6 bases and J by 9 bases, with 12 bases between. Germline values: CDR1 MDHEN, CDR2 SYDVKM. The CDR3 consists of 12 residues. This CDR3 reads CASSKGVREQFF. CDR3 coding DNA: TGTGCCAGCAGCAAAGGGGTACGTGAGCAGTTCTTC.

This clonotype was seen ten or more times. The V call is TRBV11-1, the J call TRBJ2-7; TRBD1 or TRBD2 may be the D gene (5 bases each). Deletions cut 5 bases from V and 4 bases from J, with 12 bases between. The germline gives CDR1 SGHAT, CDR2 FQDESV (reference sequence). The CDR3 runs 13 residues. The CDR3 sequence is CASSTGTAYEQYF. CDR3 sequence (DNA): TGTGCCAGCAGCACGGGGACGGCTTACGAGCAGTACTTC.

This chain links TRBV20-1 with TRBJ1-6; D perhaps matches TRBD1 (5 bases). CDR3 size: 16 residues. Germline V gene data show CDR1 as DFQATT and CDR2 as SNEGSKA (reference sequence). Between the trimmed V and J ends, which lost 1 base and 6 bases, there was a span of 16 bases. The CDR3 loop reads CSARGSTGVFNSPLHF. The CDR3 nucleotides are TGCAGTGCTAGAGGCTCGACGGGGGTGTTTAATTCACCCCTCCACTTT.

This clonotype was observed at least ten times. The chain is built from TRBV18 and TRBJ1-1, with D possibly being TRBD1 (5 bases). Germline CDR1 KGHSH, CDR2 LQKENI. This CDR3 is built from 13 residues. Trimming took off 0 bases at V and 5 bases at J, with 7 bases between the two ends. This CDR3 reads CASSPPGTTEAFF. Written as DNA, the CDR3 is TGTGCCAGCTCACCACCTGGGACGACTGAAGCTTTCTTT.

This clonotype was seen a handful of times. The CDR3 nucleotides read TGTGCCAGCAGTGACTCCGGAGAAAGAAATGAGCAGTTCTTC. It codes for CASSDSGERNEQFF. The chain uses TRBV2 and TRBJ2-1; D remains unclear. CDR1 and CDR2 (germline): SNHLY, FYNNEI. Trimming cost V 3 bases and J 7 bases, with 13 bases left between them. This CDR3 region has 14 residues.

There are many counts of this clonotype. The rearrangement uses TRBV7-3 and TRBJ1-1, with TRBD1 matching 7 bases. The CDR3 sequence is 14 residues long. V shed 1 base, J shed 5 bases, and the junction held 4 bases outside the gene matches. Germline V CDR1 and CDR2: SGHTA, FQGTGA. The CDR3 loop is CASSLSQGVTEAFF. DNA for the CDR3: TGTGCCAGCAGCTTAAGTCAGGGGGTGACTGAAGCTTTCTTT.

The table lists this clonotype with a few counts. The chain carries TRBV27 and TRBJ2-5; the D call may be TRBD1 or TRBD2 (5 bases each). Looked up from germline, CDR1 is MNHEY and CDR2 is SMNVEV (reference sequence). This CDR3 region has 13 residues. The V end lost 5 bases, the J end lost 3 bases, and 10 bases lay between the germline ends. The CDR3 here is CASSGDPKETQYF. DNA of the CDR3: TGTGCCAGCAGTGGGGACCCGAAAGAGACCCAGTACTTC.

This chain joins TRBV18 and TRBJ2-5; D may be TRBD1 (6 bases). The CDR3 runs 15 residues. The ends were cut back, 3 bases at V and 1 base at J, with 12 bases in the middle. CDR1 KGHSH and CDR2 LQKENI come from the germline V gene. The CDR3 nucleotides are TGTGCCAGCTCACCTATACAGGGTCCCCAAGAGACCCAGTACTTC. Translating it yields CASSPIQGPQETQYF.

This chain connects TRBV29-1 to TRBJ2-1; D gene unclear. In germline, CDR1 is SQVTM, CDR2 ANQGSEA. Deletions cut 8 bases from V and 9 bases from J, with 11 bases between. CDR3 length: 10 amino acids. The CDR3, as DNA: TGCAGCTCGGGTGAGGTTGAGCAGTTCTTC. Translating it yields CSSGEVEQFF.

The CDR3 is CAWSGGDSSYNEQFF. Written as DNA, the CDR3 is TGTGCCTGGAGTGGAGGGGACAGCTCCTACAATGAGCAGTTCTTC. This chain links TRBV30 with TRBJ2-1; 7 bases align to TRBD1. V was clipped by 1 base and J by 0 bases; unmatched bases: 3. CDR3 length: 15 amino acids. CDR1 is GTSNPN and CDR2 is SVGIG in the germline V gene (reference sequence).

This clonotype was observed a few times. The chain recombines TRBV12-3 or TRBV12-4 with TRBJ1-1; unclear D gene. This CDR3 has 15 amino acids. V was cut by 7 bases and J by 0 bases, with 15 bases left in between. The CDR3 bases are TGTGCCAGCACCCGAGCCGGTACCTTGAACACTGAAGCTTTCTTT. Its protein is CASTRAGTLNTEAFF.